Sequencing of this T cell receptor (beta chain) was carried out in a study of response to subunit inactivated influenza vaccine. Trimming took off 1 base at V and 4 bases at J, with 7 bases between the two ends. CDR1 and CDR2 from the germline V gene are LGHNA and YSLEER. The CDR3 contains 14 residues. As for this clonotype: The antigen is unknown.

TCRdb re-analysed the RT-PCR reads in MiXCR, keeping a single row per CDR3 protein. The table shows 650,000 to 800,000 distinct CDR3 sequences, with about 15% occurring only once. Regarding the study as a whole: It was suggested by the authors that few new T cells are recruited by each seasonal influenza vaccination.

The input for sequencing was PBMCs from blood, taken 14 days before vaccination. J is TRBJ2-2 and V is TRBV4-3; D is ambiguous. The clonotype was recovered from a man in his fifties or sixties who received an inactivated influenza vaccine. For the CDR3, the DNA is TGCGCCAGCAGCCAAGCAGTGGGCACCGGGGAGCTGTTTTTT. Protein product: CASSQAVGTGELFF.